This T cell receptor beta chain was found in a study of blood T cells in healthy people across ages. Isolating PBMCs gave at least 6.5 million of these cells per sample. About this clonotype itself: The antigen is unknown.

A second roughly 7 to 12 cycle PCR used barcoded and J-beta primers. A single record per CDR3 protein comes from TCRdb applying MiXCR to the 5' RACE reads. The sample shows 1.5 million to 2 million distinct CDR3 sequences, about two fifths of them seen only once. Overall study findings and caveats: Possibly confounding the expanded clonotype changes was the fact that donor CMV status was unknown.

The receptor was isolated from a human donor in good health. The material sequenced was blood.

The CDR3 spells CASSFPLDTDTQYF. The CDR3 DNA reads as TGCGCCAGCAGCTTTCCACTTGACACAGATACGCAGTATTTT. The chain employs TRBV5-1 and TRBJ2-3; D is unclear. V shed 2 bases and J shed 2 bases, with 9 bases lying between them. The germline V gene encodes CDR1 SGHRS and CDR2 YFSETQ. This CDR3 region has 14 residues.